Shown below are 19 T cell receptor beta chains from a single sample sequenced in a study of CD8+ T cells in alopecia areata (dated by TCRdb to the late 2010s). The method was the immunoSEQ multiplex PCR assay. RNA was extracted from all samples and reverse transcribed into cDNA, which served as template for TCR sequencing. Sourced from immuneACCESS, this table was stored by TCRdb with only in-frame sequences that have V and J called. A share of the clones is absent; for the studies checked, an unresolved V gene accounts for under half, and the remainder has no known explanation. Across this sample there are some 170,000 clones, with roughly 63% seen only once. The top ten hold 16% of the sample. This specimen's treatment or condition label, per the study, means: oral pan-JAK inhibitor, 5-10 mg twice daily. The sample consisted of CD4+ T cells sorted from blood, taken at roughly week 58, from a patient treated with tofacitinib. The receptor source for this set is a human donor with alopecia areata.

The chain recombines TRBV11-2 with TRBJ2-7; D unresolved. Germline CDR1 and CDR2: SGHAT and FQNNGV. V lost 5 bases and J lost 2, with 13 bases in between. The length of the CDR3 is 14 residues. Here the CDR3 DNA reads TGTGCCAGCAGCCCGTCCCCGGCCACCTACGAGCAGTACTTC. This encodes CASSPSPATYEQYF.

The chain recombines TRBV30 with TRBJ1-1; no firm D call. Germline V lookup: CDR1 GTSNPN, CDR2 SVGIG (reference sequence). V lost 2 bases and J 12 bases, leaving 10 bases between the germline ends. This CDR3 has 10 residues. The CDR3 coding sequence is TGTGCCTGGAGTCCTCGTACGACTTTCTTT. Encoded protein: CAWSPRTTFF.

This clone occurred many times. The V gene is TRBV30, the J gene TRBJ2-1; D gene unclear. Germline V gene lookup returns CDR1 GTSNPN and CDR2 SVGIG (reference sequence). Trimming stripped 8 bases from V and 5 bases from J, with 16 bases between. The CDR3 length is 13 residues. The CDR3 sequence is CAVPTDKDNEQFF. The CDR3 region has the DNA TGTGCCGTGCCAACCGATAAAGACAATGAGCAGTTCTTC.

The rearrangement uses TRBV25-1 and TRBJ1-1; possibly TRBD1 for D (5 bases). V was trimmed by 2 bases and J by 11 bases, leaving 21 bases between them. The length of the CDR3 is 15 residues. Looked up from germline, CDR1 is MGHDK and CDR2 is SYGVNS. CDR3 loop: CASSEPRDGGVQAFF. DNA for the CDR3: TGTGCCAGCAGTGAACCCCGGGACGGGGGGGTTCAGGCTTTCTTT.

This clone came up a few times. The gene calls are TRBV2 and TRBJ1-1; D is perhaps TRBD1 (5 bases). The germline V and J ends were trimmed by 6 bases and 1 base, with 9 bases remaining between them. The CDR3 runs 13 residues. Germline V lookup: CDR1 SNHLY, CDR2 FYNNEI. CDR3 bases: TGTGCCAGCAGACAGGACTCGAACACTGAAGCTTTCTTT. It specifies CASRQDSNTEAFF.

This chain uses TRBV30 with TRBJ1-1, with a weak D call TRBD1 (5 bases). The CDR3 covers 14 residues. V was clipped by 2 bases and J by 0 bases, with 10 bases between them. Germline V CDR1 and CDR2: GTSNPN, SVGIG (reference sequence). The CDR3 DNA follows: TGTGCCTGGAGTCGGGCAGGGATGAACACTGAAGCTTTCTTT. Encoded protein: CAWSRAGMNTEAFF.

This chain links TRBV5-4 with TRBJ2-5; TRBD1 matches at 7 bases. The CDR3 is made up of 14 amino acids. Per germline, CDR1 SGHNT and CDR2 YYREEE (reference sequence). V lost 4 bases to trimming and J lost 2 bases; unmatched junction nucleotides: 5. The CDR3 sequence is CASSPDRTQETQYF. The DNA of the CDR3 is TGTGCCAGCAGCCCGGACAGGACACAAGAGACCCAGTACTTC.

The J gene is TRBJ2-1, the V gene TRBV30; 12 bases fit TRBD2. The trim removed 2 bases at V and 9 bases at J, leaving 11 bases unmatched. The germline V gene encodes CDR1 GTSNPN and CDR2 SVGIG (reference sequence). The CDR3 consists of 16 residues. The CDR3 loop reads CAWSRNLAGGPGEQFF. DNA of the CDR3: TGTGCCTGGAGTAGGAATCTAGCGGGGGGGCCAGGTGAGCAGTTCTTC.

This clone was found a few times. The chain carries TRBV29-1 and TRBJ1-2, with 7 bases lining up with TRBD1. The germline CDR1 and CDR2 sequences are SQVTM and ANQGSEA. With V trimmed by 3 bases and J by 7 bases, 8 bases remained unmatched. The length of the CDR3 is 13 residues. The CDR3 region has the DNA TGCAGCGTTGAGGGACAGACCCTCGGTGGCTACACCTTC. Its protein product is CSVEGQTLGGYTF.

The gene calls are TRBV5-8 and TRBJ2-5; D might be TRBD1 (6 bases). Trimming pared 4 bases from V and 3 bases from J, leaving 10 bases between. This CDR3 comprises 13 residues. Germline V gene sequence: CDR1 SGHTS, CDR2 YDEGEE. The DNA for the CDR3 is TGTGCCAGCAGCAAGGACAGAGAAGAGACCCAGTACTTC. Encoded protein: CASSKDREETQYF.

This clone was seen a handful of times. The chain carries TRBV2 and TRBJ2-5; possibly TRBD2 for D (6 bases). Trimming removed 7 bases at V and 2 bases at J, with 8 bases between. CDR3 length: 12 residues. Germline lookup yields CDR1 SNHLY and CDR2 FYNNEI. The CDR3 DNA follows: TGTGCCAGCAATGGACTACAAGAGACCCAGTACTTC. Translated: CASNGLQETQYF.

This clone was picked up a small number of times. The chain recombines TRBV5-6 with TRBJ1-5; 8 bases are shared with TRBD1. V gave up 7 bases and J gave up 10 bases; unmatched junction bases: 10. The V gene's germline CDR1 is SGHDT and CDR2 YYEEEE. The CDR3 extends over 13 amino acids. The DNA of the CDR3 is TGTGCCAGCGGACAGGGTGGCGGCCGTCCCCAGCATTTT. This gives the protein CASGQGGGRPQHF.

This clone was observed a handful of times. The chain recombines TRBV29-1 with TRBJ1-1; TRBD1 might be the D (6 bases). The CDR3 loop spans 13 amino acids. V was trimmed by 4 bases and J by 3 bases, leaving 12 bases between them. The germline V gene has CDR1 SQVTM and CDR2 ANQGSEA. The CDR3 protein is CSVAEQGHTEAFF. CDR3 nucleotides: TGCAGCGTTGCCGAACAGGGTCACACTGAAGCTTTCTTT.

The CDR3 sequence is CAWSADSNTEAFF. DNA for the CDR3: TGTGCCTGGAGTGCTGACAGCAACACTGAAGCTTTCTTT. The V call is TRBV30, the J call TRBJ1-1, with D tentatively TRBD1 (5 bases). V was cut by 1 base and J by 2 bases, with 8 bases left in between. CDR3 length equals 13 residues. The germline gives CDR1 GTSNPN, CDR2 SVGIG (reference sequence).

This clone was observed a single time. The rearrangement links TRBV30 to TRBJ1-1; no clear D gene. V lost 5 bases, J lost 8 bases, and 15 bases lay in between. The CDR3 runs 12 residues. Looked up from germline, CDR1 is GTSNPN and CDR2 is SVGIG (reference sequence). The CDR3 DNA reads as TGTGCCTGGGGAAAATGGACCGTGGAAGCTTTCTTT. Protein sequence: CAWGKWTVEAFF.

This clone was seen a few times. The chain has TRBV13 and TRBJ1-1; D is perhaps TRBD1 (5 bases). Trimming stripped 0 bases from V and 9 bases from J, with 14 bases between. CDR3 length: 14 residues. Germline V gene data show CDR1 as PRHDT and CDR2 as FYEKMQ (reference sequence). The CDR3 is CASSLGFGGSQAFF. The CDR3 nucleotides are TGTGCCAGCAGCTTAGGATTTGGGGGGAGTCAAGCTTTCTTT.

The chain uses TRBV27 and TRBJ2-5, with 8 bases identical to TRBD2. CDR1 is MNHEY, CDR2 SMNVEV, per germline (reference sequence). V was pared by 7 bases and J by 1 base, with 11 bases of the junction left unmatched. The CDR3 loop spans 16 amino acids. In nucleotides, the CDR3 is TGTGCCAGCATTTTGCTGGTAGCGGGGTTCCAAGAGACCCAGTACTTC. Translation: CASILLVAGFQETQYF.

This chain uses TRBV15 with TRBJ1-2; perhaps TRBD1 as D (5 bases). The CDR3 covers 14 residues. Germline V lookup: CDR1 LNHNV, CDR2 YYDKDF (reference sequence). V gave up 3 bases and J gave up 3 bases, with 11 bases separating them. CDR3 DNA sequence: TGTGCCACCAGCAGCGGGACGTCGGACTATGGCTACACCTTC. It is translated as CATSSGTSDYGYTF.

The chain has TRBV7-6 and TRBJ2-7; a possible D gene is TRBD2 (5 bases). The CDR3 sequence is 17 residues long. Trimming shortened V by 6 bases and J by 4 bases, and 25 bases separated the two germline ends. The germline V gene has CDR1 SGHVS and CDR2 FNYEAQ. As DNA, the CDR3 is TGTGCCAGCAGTTTTACACAACCCGCCGGGGTGGGATACGAGCAGTACTTC. Its translation: CASSFTQPAGVGYEQYF.